A selection of T cell receptor beta chains follows, all from one sample in a study of T cells after yellow fever vaccination. TCRdb re-called the 5' RACE reads through MiXCR, storing one row per CDR3 protein. The sample contains some 120,000 distinct CDR3 sequences, approximately 8.4% of which appear only once. This sample comprised CD8+ T cells sorted from PBMCs, obtained on the day of the yellow fever booster vaccination. The receptors come from a man younger than 35 who received the YFV17D yellow fever vaccine. Each CDR3 is given with its conserved first and last residue. D genes are given only for firm matches. Size values are once, few and many counts, or a class for expanded clones, and some rows have none.

d_gene,v_gene,abundance,j_gene,CDR3aa,CDR3nt
NA,TRBV11-2,NA,TRBJ1-1,CASSLVQRNTEAFF,TGTGCCAGCAGCTTAGTACAGAGGAACACTGAAGCTTTCTTT
TRBD1,TRBV10-3,NA,TRBJ1-1,CAISDTGDTEAFF,TGTGCCATCAGTGACACAGGGGACACTGAAGCTTTCTTT
NA,TRBV12-2,NA,TRBJ1-2,CASRPIPGRPYGYTF,TGTGCAAGTCGCCCTATACCGGGGCGACCCTATGGCTACACCTTC
NA,TRBV4-2,NA,TRBJ2-1,CASSQDNGGPNEQFF,TGTGCCAGCAGCCAAGATAATGGAGGCCCCAATGAGCAGTTCTTC
NA,TRBV19,NA,TRBJ1-1,CASDLGGGEAFF,TGTGCCAGCGACTTAGGGGGTGGTGAAGCTTTCTTT
TRBD2,TRBV28,NA,TRBJ2-3,CASSLSGGGDTQYF,TGTGCCAGCAGTTTATCGGGGGGTGGAGATACGCAGTATTTT
NA,TRBV19,many,TRBJ2-1,CASSTRAGEVEQFF,TGTGCCAGTAGTACCCGGGCCGGAGAGGTTGAGCAGTTCTTC
NA,TRBV7-9,NA,TRBJ1-3,CASSPPEKGRNTIYF,TGTGCCAGCAGCCCCCCTGAGAAGGGGAGAAACACCATATATTTT
NA,TRBV15,few,TRBJ1-5,CATSRDRAANQPQHF,TGTGCCACCAGCAGAGATCGGGCAGCAAATCAGCCCCAGCATTTT
NA,TRBV6-5,once,TRBJ2-2,CASIKTAANTGELLF,TGTGCCAGCATCAAGACAGCCGCGAACACCGGGGAGCTGCTTTTT
NA,TRBV7-9,NA,TRBJ1-1,CASSLIPERTEAFF,TGTGCCAGCAGCTTAATCCCCGAGCGCACTGAAGCTTTCTTT
TRBD1,TRBV11-2,few,TRBJ2-5,CASSLDWRQGLGETQYF,TGTGCCAGCAGCTTAGATTGGAGACAGGGGCTCGGAGAGACCCAGTACTTC
NA,TRBV3-2,many,TRBJ1-5,CASSQDFSRFSNQPQHF,TGTGCCAGCAGCCAAGATTTTAGCAGGTTTAGCAATCAGCCCCAGCATTTT
TRBD1,TRBV11-1,few,TRBJ1-6,CASSSRQGRNSPLHF,TGTGCCAGCAGCTCTCGACAGGGACGGAATTCACCCCTCCACTTT
NA,TRBV4-1,few,TRBJ2-7,CASSQPPSGFYEQYF,TGCGCCAGCAGCCAACCGCCTTCCGGTTTCTACGAGCAGTACTTC
NA,TRBV5-1,few,TRBJ2-7,CASSLYVGYEQYF,TGCGCCAGCAGCTTGTACGTCGGATACGAGCAGTACTTC
TRBD1,TRBV5-1,few,TRBJ2-5,CASRTDRDGDETQYF,TGCGCCAGCAGGACGGACAGGGACGGGGACGAGACCCAGTACTTC
NA,TRBV4-1,NA,TRBJ1-4,CASSQGARTENEKLFF,TGCGCCAGCAGCCAAGGGGCACGGACAGAGAATGAAAAACTGTTTTTT
NA,TRBV27,NA,TRBJ1-1,CASSLSREGMTEAFF,TGTGCCAGCAGTTTATCGAGGGAGGGGATGACTGAAGCTTTCTTT
TRBD2,TRBV11-2,NA,TRBJ2-1,CASSLGTSGGAVNEQFF,TGTGCCAGCAGCTTAGGGACTAGCGGGGGGGCCGTAAATGAGCAGTTCTTC
NA,TRBV15,NA,TRBJ2-7,CATSINRVSSYEQYF,TGTGCCACCAGTATAAACAGGGTCAGCTCCTACGAGCAGTACTTC
TRBD1,TRBV4-1,few,TRBJ2-2,CASRPIPGTGASGELFF,TGCGCCAGCAGACCAATTCCCGGGACAGGGGCTTCCGGGGAGCTGTTTTTT
NA,TRBV29-1,NA,TRBJ1-2,CSVDPQGRFGYTF,TGCAGCGTTGATCCGCAAGGCAGGTTTGGCTACACCTTC
TRBD1,TRBV5-1,many,TRBJ2-5,CASSVWDRPQETQYF,TGCGCCAGCAGCGTCTGGGACAGGCCACAAGAGACCCAGTACTTC
NA,TRBV15,few,TRBJ1-6,CATSRAGRNSPLHF,TGTGCCACCAGCAGAGCTGGCAGAAATTCACCCCTCCACTTT
TRBD1,TRBV20-1,few,TRBJ1-1,CSAAGGWNTEAFF,TGCAGTGCTGCAGGGGGCTGGAACACTGAAGCTTTCTTT
NA,TRBV4-3,many,TRBJ1-1,CASSQDRMNTEAFF,TGCGCCAGCAGCCAAGATCGGATGAACACTGAAGCTTTCTTT
NA,TRBV10-3,NA,TRBJ1-2,CAISPDDRSNYGYTF,TGTGCCATCAGTCCAGACGACAGGAGTAACTATGGCTACACCTTC
TRBD2,TRBV7-9,few,TRBJ2-1,CASSPRESRDNEQFF,TGTGCCAGCAGCCCGCGGGAGTCCCGTGACAATGAGCAGTTCTTC
TRBD2,TRBV6-5,NA,TRBJ2-4,CASAGGGLNIQYF,TGTGCCAGCGCGGGGGGAGGCCTAAACATTCAGTACTTC
NA,TRBV5-6,many,TRBJ1-6,CASSLGVLKPLHF,TGTGCCAGCAGCTTGGGGGTTTTGAAACCCCTCCACTTT
TRBD2,TRBV19,many,TRBJ2-1,CASSIHAGGSNEQFF,TGTGCCAGTAGTATCCATGCGGGGGGGAGCAATGAGCAGTTCTTC
NA,TRBV4-1,once,TRBJ1-2,CASSQGSGYTF,TGCGCCAGCAGCCAAGGTAGTGGCTACACCTTC
TRBD1,TRBV29-1,few,TRBJ2-2,CSVLGQGGELFF,TGCAGCGTACTTGGACAGGGCGGGGAGCTGTTTTTT
NA,TRBV7-9,NA,TRBJ2-1,CASSQERAHHLEQFF,TGTGCCAGCAGCCAGGAGCGGGCCCACCATCTAGAGCAGTTCTTC
NA,TRBV7-9,NA,TRBJ1-2,CASSWQVYGYTF,TGTGCCAGCAGCTGGCAGGTCTATGGCTACACCTTC
TRBD1,TRBV27,few,TRBJ1-2,CASSYGTGNGYTF,TGTGCCAGCAGTTACGGGACAGGGAATGGCTACACCTTC
NA,TRBV29-1,few,TRBJ2-7,CSVEGLTNSYEQYF,TGCAGCGTTGAGGGCTTGACTAACTCCTACGAGCAGTACTTC
TRBD2,TRBV4-1,many,TRBJ2-1,CASRRTGTSGVDNEQFF,TGCGCCAGCAGGAGAACCGGGACTAGCGGGGTGGACAATGAGCAGTTCTTC